The 2 T cell receptor beta chains listed next were all sequenced from one sample in a study of sequential checkpoint blockade in melanoma. Treatment noted: randomized to nivolumab then ipilimumab (arm A) or the reverse (arm B). Measured with immunoSEQ multiplex PCR; TCRdb has only the in-frame clones, and not every one. The sample holds 20,000 to 25,000 clones, roughly 78% seen once. Material: CD8+ T cells sorted from blood (inferred from file names), obtained from a patient given nivolumab and ipilimumab in sequence. The receptor source for this set is a human donor with melanoma.

The V gene is TRBV7-9, the J gene TRBJ1-1, with a possible D match to TRBD1 (5 bases). Trimming shortened V by 5 bases and J by 0 bases, and 10 bases separated the two germline ends. The CDR3 consists of 14 residues. Germline V lookup: CDR1 SEHNR, CDR2 FQNEAQ (reference sequence). The CDR3 spells CASSATAMNTEAFF. DNA of the CDR3: TGTGCCAGCAGCGCGACAGCCATGAACACTGAAGCTTTCTTT.

The chain carries TRBV19 and TRBJ1-2; 7 bases line up with TRBD1. Germline assignment: CDR1 LNHDA and CDR2 SQIVND (reference sequence). The junction had 7 bases not matched to a gene; V was cut back by 3 bases and J by 0 bases. The CDR3 covers 16 residues. CDR3 coding DNA: TGTGCCAGTAGTATCTGGACAGGAGAAGCTAACTATGGCTACACCTTC. Translated: CASSIWTGEANYGYTF.